These T cell receptor beta chains were read from a single sample in a study of naive and memory T cell subsets. Via MiXCR, TCRdb re-called the UMI-ligation and nested PCR reads, giving one row per CDR3 protein. The data contain 84,000 or so distinct CDR3 sequences, 6% to 7.5% of them singletons. The sequenced sample consisted of central memory CD4+ T cells from blood. Every receptor here comes from a human donor in good health. CDR3s include the opening cysteine and the closing phenylalanine or tryptophan. The D gene is left open where the match is weak. For some rows the clone size is stated as once, few or many, or as a class when expanded; others skip it.

J gene: TRBJ2-1; V gene: TRBV20-1; D gene: -; clone size: many; CDR3 protein: CSASNRGGDNEQFF; CDR3 DNA: TGCAGTGCTAGTAACCGCGGCGGAGACAATGAGCAGTTCTTC
J gene: TRBJ1-5; V gene: TRBV7-2; D gene: TRBD1; clone size: many; CDR3 protein: CASSKDRGGNQPQHF; CDR3 DNA: TGTGCCAGCAGCAAGGACAGGGGAGGCAATCAGCCCCAGCATTTT
J gene: TRBJ2-3; V gene: TRBV19; D gene: TRBD1; clone size: -; CDR3 protein: CASSIRGTGGRGDTQYF; CDR3 DNA: TGTGCCAGTAGTATCAGAGGGACAGGGGGACGCGGGGATACGCAGTATTTT
J gene: TRBJ2-7; V gene: TRBV4-2; D gene: TRBD2; clone size: -; CDR3 protein: CASSQVRDYSYEQYF; CDR3 DNA: TGTGCCAGCAGCCAAGTTCGGGACTACTCCTACGAGCAGTACTTC
J gene: TRBJ2-3; V gene: TRBV20-1; D gene: -; clone size: many; CDR3 protein: CSAAQRKGSTDTQYF; CDR3 DNA: TGCAGTGCGGCCCAGCGGAAGGGGAGCACAGATACGCAGTATTTT
J gene: TRBJ2-4; V gene: TRBV7-2; D gene: -; clone size: many; CDR3 protein: CASSLVSGFKNIQYF; CDR3 DNA: TGTGCCAGCAGCTTAGTATCGGGATTTAAAAACATTCAGTACTTC
J gene: TRBJ2-2; V gene: TRBV9; D gene: TRBD2; clone size: -; CDR3 protein: CASSLLGAGASAGELFF; CDR3 DNA: TGTGCCAGCAGCTTACTAGGAGCGGGGGCCTCGGCCGGGGAGCTGTTTTTT
J gene: TRBJ2-1; V gene: TRBV11-2; D gene: -; clone size: many; CDR3 protein: CASSFPTGYNEQFF; CDR3 DNA: TGTGCCAGCAGCTTCCCGACAGGTTACAATGAGCAGTTCTTC
J gene: TRBJ2-5; V gene: TRBV5-6; D gene: -; clone size: few; CDR3 protein: CASSFRWGETQYF; CDR3 DNA: TGTGCCAGCAGCTTTCGTTGGGGGGAGACCCAGTACTTC
J gene: TRBJ1-1; V gene: TRBV6-2/TRBV6-3; D gene: -; clone size: many; CDR3 protein: CASRDGLGAAFF; CDR3 DNA: TGTGCCAGCAGGGACGGTTTGGGGGCGGCTTTCTTT
J gene: TRBJ1-1; V gene: TRBV29-1; D gene: -; clone size: medium-sized; CDR3 protein: CSVYVQRKVNTEAFF; CDR3 DNA: TGCAGCGTTTATGTGCAGAGAAAAGTGAACACTGAAGCTTTCTTT
J gene: TRBJ1-2; V gene: TRBV12-3/TRBV12-4; D gene: -; clone size: few; CDR3 protein: CASSLWGAILTYGYTF; CDR3 DNA: TGTGCCAGCAGTTTATGGGGGGCGATTCTAACCTATGGCTACACCTTC
J gene: TRBJ2-7; V gene: TRBV7-8; D gene: TRBD1; clone size: many; CDR3 protein: CASLPTRDSYEQYF; CDR3 DNA: TGTGCCAGCCTCCCCACCAGGGACAGCTACGAGCAGTACTTC
J gene: TRBJ2-1; V gene: TRBV28; D gene: -; clone size: few; CDR3 protein: CASSFSYNEQFF; CDR3 DNA: TGTGCCAGCAGTTTCAGCTACAATGAGCAGTTCTTC
J gene: TRBJ1-2; V gene: TRBV5-4; D gene: TRBD1; clone size: few; CDR3 protein: CASSLAGGQGAIPYTF; CDR3 DNA: TGTGCCAGCAGCTTGGCCGGGGGACAGGGGGCGATTCCATACACCTTC
J gene: TRBJ1-5; V gene: TRBV12-3/TRBV12-4; D gene: TRBD1; clone size: -; CDR3 protein: CASTPRQGNQPQHF; CDR3 DNA: TGTGCCAGCACCCCGAGACAGGGGAATCAGCCCCAGCATTTT
J gene: TRBJ2-3; V gene: TRBV7-2; D gene: TRBD1; clone size: -; CDR3 protein: CASERGDRGAGTQYF; CDR3 DNA: TGTGCCAGCGAGAGGGGGGACAGGGGAGCGGGTACGCAGTATTTT